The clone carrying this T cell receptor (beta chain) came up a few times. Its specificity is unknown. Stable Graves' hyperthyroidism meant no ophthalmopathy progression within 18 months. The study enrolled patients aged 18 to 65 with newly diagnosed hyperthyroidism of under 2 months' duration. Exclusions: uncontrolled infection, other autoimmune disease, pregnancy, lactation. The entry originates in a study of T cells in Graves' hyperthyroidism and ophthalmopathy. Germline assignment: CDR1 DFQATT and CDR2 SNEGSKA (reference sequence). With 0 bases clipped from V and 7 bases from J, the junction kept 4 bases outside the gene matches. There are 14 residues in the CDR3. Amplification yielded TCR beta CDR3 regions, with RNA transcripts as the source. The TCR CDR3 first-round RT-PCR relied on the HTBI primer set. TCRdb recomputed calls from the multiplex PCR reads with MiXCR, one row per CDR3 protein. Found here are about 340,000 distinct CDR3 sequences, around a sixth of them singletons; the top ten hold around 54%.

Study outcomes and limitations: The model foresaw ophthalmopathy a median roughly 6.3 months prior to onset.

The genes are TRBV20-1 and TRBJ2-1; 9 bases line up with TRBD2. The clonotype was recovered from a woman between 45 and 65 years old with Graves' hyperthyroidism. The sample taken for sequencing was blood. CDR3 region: CSARDPSGVNEQFF. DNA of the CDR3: TGCAGTGCTAGAGATCCTAGCGGGGTGAATGAGCAGTTCTTC.